The 31 T cell receptor beta chains reported below all come from one sample, sequenced in a study of cytomegalovirus exposure and HLA in healthy donors. This PCR relied on a set of 60 Vbeta primers and 13 Jbeta primers. Some clones are missing from TCRdb's copy, which holds only in-frame ones; the method was immunoSEQ multiplex PCR. The sample consists of approximately 190,000 clones, around four fifths of them appearing once. The sample taken for sequencing was PBMCs. Receptors were obtained from a man aged 35 to 55 in good health and CMV-seropositive.

The V and J genes are TRBV19 and TRBJ2-7, with D perhaps matching TRBD2 (5 bases). This CDR3 comprises 14 residues. In germline, CDR1 is LNHDA, CDR2 SQIVND (reference sequence). V was shortened by 3 bases and J by 5 bases, with 14 bases between the two germline ends. The CDR3 region has the DNA TGTGCCAGTAGTATTTCCGGGGATCAGGACGAGCAGTACTTC. Translated: CASSISGDQDEQYF.

The chain employs TRBV6-6 and TRBJ2-1, with a weak D call TRBD1 (5 bases). The CDR3 totals 13 residues. The germline gives CDR1 MNHNY, CDR2 SVGAGI (reference sequence). V was shortened by 2 bases and J by 7 bases, with 9 bases between the two germline ends. This CDR3 reads CASSYGRENEQFF. The CDR3 DNA reads as TGTGCCAGCAGTTACGGCAGGGAAAATGAGCAGTTCTTC.

V usage is TRBV9 and J usage is TRBJ2-7; the match to TRBD2 covers 13 bases. Trimming took 4 bases from V and 7 from J; bases not matched to a gene: 11. Germline CDR1 and CDR2: SGDLS and YYNGEE. The CDR3 sequence is 16 residues long. CDR3 loop: CASSPHGLAGVLEQYF. The CDR3 nucleotides read TGTGCCAGCAGCCCCCACGGACTAGCGGGAGTGCTGGAGCAGTACTTC.

This chain uses TRBV4-1 with TRBJ1-3, with unresolved D. Trimming cost V 1 base and J 6 bases, with 10 bases left between them. Germline V gene sequence: CDR1 MGHRA, CDR2 YSYEKL. The CDR3 has 14 residues. The CDR3 loop reads CASSQVGGLNTIYF. The CDR3 nucleotides are TGCGCCAGCAGCCAAGTTGGAGGCTTAAACACCATATATTTT.

J is TRBJ1-2 and V is TRBV18, with TRBD1 identical over 7 bases. Germline V gene lookup returns CDR1 KGHSH and CDR2 LQKENI. The CDR3 totals 13 residues. Trimming removed 6 bases from V and 1 base from J; junction bases left unmatched: 2. The CDR3 spells CASSRDSNYGYTF. DNA of the CDR3: TGTGCCAGCTCTCGGGACAGTAACTATGGCTACACCTTC.

The chain combines TRBV4-1 with TRBJ2-7; 7 bases fit TRBD2. The CDR3 is 16 residues long. Per germline, CDR1 MGHRA and CDR2 YSYEKL. V was clipped by 1 base and J by 7 bases; unmatched bases: 13. CDR3 sequence reads: CASSQAFGQKAGEQYF. The CDR3 DNA reads as TGCGCCAGCAGCCAAGCATTTGGCCAGAAAGCGGGAGAGCAGTACTTC.

The chain employs TRBV7-9 and TRBJ2-5; no definite D call. This CDR3 has 15 amino acids. The V gene lost 5 bases and the J gene lost 4 bases, with 17 bases spanning the gap. Germline V lookup: CDR1 SEHNR, CDR2 FQNEAQ (reference sequence). In DNA form, the CDR3 reads TGTGCCAGCAGCCCACGACACGGATCGTCAGAGACCCAGTACTTC. Encoded protein: CASSPRHGSSETQYF.

A single count supports this clone. This chain links TRBV28 with TRBJ1-2; TRBD1 is a possible D gene (5 bases). The CDR3 runs to 13 residues. CDR1 is MDHEN and CDR2 is SYDVKM in the germline V gene. With 5 bases removed from V and 5 bases from J, the gap between germline ends came to 12 bases. CDR3 protein: CASSADRRYGYTF. Written as DNA, the CDR3 is TGTGCCAGCAGTGCCGACAGAAGATATGGCTACACCTTC.

The chain employs TRBV14 and TRBJ2-1; D remains ambiguous. V was pared by 4 bases and J by 7 bases, with 17 bases between. The CDR3 has 15 residues. Germline V lookup: CDR1 SGHDN, CDR2 FVKESK. The CDR3 DNA reads as TGTGCCAGCAGCCTCCAATCGCTATCCGGGAATGAGCAGTTCTTC. Translating gives CASSLQSLSGNEQFF.

This chain joins TRBV6-1 and TRBJ2-3; possibly TRBD2 for D (5 bases). The CDR3 runs to 14 residues. V lost 5 bases, J lost 6 bases, and 15 bases lay in between. Germline assignment: CDR1 MNHNS and CDR2 SASEGT. The CDR3 region has the DNA TGTGCCAGCAGTACGACGGGGTTCATGGATACGCAGTATTTT. Translating it yields CASSTTGFMDTQYF.

The chain couples TRBV5-1 to TRBJ2-1; a weak D match, TRBD2 (6 bases). V was clipped by 3 bases and J by 9 bases, with 16 bases between them. The CDR3 consists of 14 residues. Germline CDR1 SGHRS, CDR2 YFSETQ. The CDR3 coding sequence is TGCGCCAGCAGCTCCATGACTAGTTCCCCTGAGCAGTTCTTC. Encoded protein: CASSSMTSSPEQFF.

The chain recombines TRBV5-1 with TRBJ2-7; TRBD2 matches 10 bases. Trimming took 3 bases from V and 5 from J; bases not matched to a gene: 14. Germline CDR1 is SGHRS and CDR2 is YFSETQ. This CDR3 region has 17 residues. For the CDR3, the DNA is TGCGCCAGCAGCTCGAGCTCCCCTAGCGGGAGCCCACACGAGCAGTACTTC. This codes for CASSSSSPSGSPHEQYF.

This chain uses TRBV5-4 with TRBJ2-6; the D gene is possibly TRBD1 (6 bases). Germline V gene sequence: CDR1 SGHNT, CDR2 YYREEE (reference sequence). This CDR3 is built from 16 residues. V lost 2 bases to trimming and J lost 1 base, with 10 bases between them. CDR3 nucleotide sequence: TGTGCCAGCAGCTTCCGACAGGATTCTGGGGCCAACGTCCTGACTTTC. Translation: CASSFRQDSGANVLTF.

This clone occurred once. A read error may produce the germline difference seen at one junction end. The chain couples TRBV28 to TRBJ2-6; 9 bases are a match to TRBD1. This CDR3 is 19 amino acids long. Germline V CDR1 and CDR2: MDHEN, SYDVKM. This CDR3 is CASSLSLGQGLAGANGLTF. The CDR3 DNA reads as TGTGCCAGCAGTTTATCTCTGGGACAGGGTCTCGCTGGGGCCAACGGCCTGACTTTC.

CDR3 protein: CASSLAFSGGVEQYF. CDR3 nucleotide sequence: TGTGCCAGCAGCCTAGCCTTTAGCGGGGGCGTCGAGCAGTACTTC. This chain joins TRBV6-6 and TRBJ2-7, with 9 bases that match TRBD2. The CDR3 covers 15 residues. The germline V gene encodes CDR1 MNHNY and CDR2 SVGAGI (reference sequence). After removal of 6 bases from V and 6 bases from J, the junction contained 12 bases not matched to a gene.

V gene TRBV11-3 combines with J gene TRBJ2-7; D gene ambiguous. This CDR3 contains 15 residues. The germline CDR1 and CDR2 sequences are SGHNT and YENEEA. V gave up 4 bases and J gave up 5 bases, with 18 bases separating them. In nucleotides, the CDR3 is TGTGCCAGCAGCTCCGGCACTACCTTTTTGGACGAGCAGTACTTC. It specifies CASSSGTTFLDEQYF.

The chain uses TRBV5-1 and TRBJ2-3; TRBD2 matches 16 bases. The CDR3 runs 18 residues. J lost 1 base, V lost 4 bases, and 6 bases had no gene match. CDR1 is SGHRS and CDR2 is YFSETQ in the germline V gene. CDR3 sequence (DNA): TGCGCCAGCAGCCCGGGACTAGCGGGAGGGCGGGGCACAGATACGCAGTATTTT. Protein product: CASSPGLAGGRGTDTQYF.

V usage is TRBV7-2 and J usage is TRBJ1-1, with D possibly matching TRBD1 (6 bases). Germline V gives CDR1 SGHTA, CDR2 FQGNSA. Trimming took off 5 bases at V and 5 bases at J, with 21 bases between the two ends. The CDR3 is 16 residues long. CDR3 sequence reads: CASSPTTGFSGTEAFF. The CDR3 nucleotides are TGTGCCAGCAGCCCTACAACAGGGTTTTCTGGAACTGAAGCTTTCTTT.

V is TRBV5-8 and J is TRBJ2-7; 8 nucleotides match TRBD2. The CDR3 sequence is 14 residues long. V was pared by 3 bases and J by 5 bases, with 7 bases of the junction left unmatched. CDR1 SGHTS and CDR2 YDEGEE come from the germline V gene. The CDR3, as DNA: TGTGCCAGCAGCTCGACGGGAGGGGGGGACGAGCAGTACTTC. Protein product: CASSSTGGGDEQYF.

The chain links TRBV2 to TRBJ2-5, with TRBD2 matching 13 bases. Germline V gene lookup returns CDR1 SNHLY and CDR2 FYNNEI. Trimming removed 2 bases from V and 5 bases from J; junction bases left unmatched: 14. The CDR3 loop spans 19 amino acids. The CDR3 region is CASSELSATSGRSMETQYF. As DNA, the CDR3 is TGTGCCAGCAGTGAACTCTCAGCGACTAGCGGGAGGAGTATGGAGACCCAGTACTTC.

The chain couples TRBV7-9 to TRBJ2-6; D ambiguous. V dropped 4 bases and J dropped 0 bases, with 4 bases sitting between them. Germline V gives CDR1 SEHNR, CDR2 FQNEAQ (reference sequence). The CDR3 is made up of 14 amino acids. The CDR3, as DNA: TGTGCCAGCAGCTCCAGCTCTGGGGCCAACGTCCTGACTTTC. This codes for CASSSSSGANVLTF.

The V gene is TRBV28, the J gene TRBJ1-3; 11 bases agree with TRBD1. Looked up from germline, CDR1 is MDHEN and CDR2 is SYDVKM. With 5 bases clipped from V and 10 bases from J, the junction kept 10 bases outside the gene matches. The CDR3 runs to 15 residues. CDR3 sequence reads: CASSTSGQGDWTIYF. The DNA for the CDR3 is TGTGCCAGCAGTACCTCGGGACAGGGGGATTGGACCATATATTTT.

The chain links TRBV6-1 to TRBJ2-3; 9 nucleotides line up with TRBD1. This CDR3 is 16 amino acids long. Looked up from germline, CDR1 is MNHNS and CDR2 is SASEGT. With 2 bases clipped from V and 4 bases from J, the junction kept 7 bases outside the gene matches. The CDR3 sequence is CASSERDRVGADTQYF. As DNA, the CDR3 is TGTGCCAGCAGTGAAAGGGACAGGGTTGGGGCAGATACGCAGTATTTT.

V is TRBV5-5 and J is TRBJ1-2; no clear D gene. Germline V lookup: CDR1 SGHKS, CDR2 YYEKEE (reference sequence). The CDR3 loop spans 16 amino acids. V shed 4 bases and J shed 2 bases, with 18 bases lying between them. CDR3 sequence reads: CASSPTYGGANYGYTF. CDR3 DNA: TGTGCCAGCAGCCCGACTTATGGAGGAGCGAACTATGGCTACACCTTC.

This chain joins TRBV6-5 and TRBJ2-2, with 9 bases matching TRBD1. The CDR3 covers 14 residues. V lost 6 bases to trimming and J lost 5 bases; unmatched junction nucleotides: 4. Per germline, CDR1 MNHEY and CDR2 SVGAGI. CDR3 nucleotides: TGTGCCAGCAGATCCGGGACAGGGACCGGGGAGCTGTTTTTT. The encoded protein is CASRSGTGTGELFF.

The chain couples TRBV19 to TRBJ1-1; D perhaps matches TRBD1 (5 bases). This CDR3 region has 15 residues. Germline lookup yields CDR1 LNHDA and CDR2 SQIVND (reference sequence). V shed 8 bases and J shed 4 bases, with 20 bases lying between them. In DNA form, the CDR3 reads TGTGCCAGTCGGCCGGGCAGGGAAAGGAGCACTGAAGCTTTCTTT. Residues: CASRPGRERSTEAFF.

V usage is TRBV6-6 and J usage is TRBJ2-3, with a possible D match to TRBD2 (5 bases). Germline loops: CDR1 MNHNY, CDR2 SVGAGI (reference sequence). The CDR3 totals 15 residues. V was trimmed by 7 bases and J by 0 bases, leaving 14 bases between them. In nucleotides, the CDR3 is TGTGCCAGCACCCGACTGGGGAGTAGCACAGATACGCAGTATTTT. Protein product: CASTRLGSSTDTQYF.

This clone was recorded once. The chain carries TRBV28 and TRBJ2-2, with 11 bases that match TRBD2. Trimming at V came to 1 base and at J to 6 bases, leaving 1 base not matched to a gene. This CDR3 region has 15 residues. Germline V gene sequence: CDR1 MDHEN, CDR2 SYDVKM. The CDR3, as DNA: TGTGCCAGCAGTTTATCACTAGCGGGAGCCGGGGAGCTGTTTTTT. This sequence encodes CASSLSLAGAGELFF.

This clone was picked up a small number of times. The rearrangement joins TRBV19 to TRBJ2-2, with D possibly TRBD2 on 5 matching bases. CDR1 is LNHDA and CDR2 is SQIVND in the germline V gene (reference sequence). The CDR3 extends over 12 amino acids. The V end was cut by 4 bases, the J end by 7 bases, with 7 bases between. In nucleotides, the CDR3 is TGTGCCAGTAGTACCGGGGTCGGGGAGCTGTTTTTT. Translation gives CASSTGVGELFF.

The rearrangement links TRBV9 to TRBJ2-4; maybe TRBD1 (5 bases). The CDR3 is made up of 16 amino acids. Germline V gene data show CDR1 as SGDLS and CDR2 as YYNGEE. The V end was cut by 0 bases, the J end by 0 bases, with 10 bases between. The CDR3 reads CASSVVGRLAKNIQYF. In nucleotides, the CDR3 is TGTGCCAGCAGCGTAGTGGGGCGACTAGCCAAAAACATTCAGTACTTC.

This clone has just a few counts. The V call is TRBV7-2, the J call TRBJ2-5, with D uncertain. The germline CDR1 and CDR2 sequences are SGHTA and FQGNSA. The CDR3 length is 15 residues. The V end lost 5 bases, the J end lost 3 bases, and 16 bases lay between the germline ends. The CDR3 nucleotides read TGTGCCAGCAGCCCGGTCAGGTCAAGGAAAGAGACCCAGTACTTC. It translates to CASSPVRSRKETQYF.